This is a list of T cell receptor beta chains from one sample in a study of blood T cells in healthy people across ages. TCRdb fed the 5' RACE reads into MiXCR, producing one record per CDR3 protein. Of 760,000 or so distinct CDR3 sequences detected, more than 20% appear once; the ten largest clones hold more than 7.5%. In addition, the sample was reused for a study of T cells of mothers and their children.

The sequenced sample was blood. The receptors were gathered from a boy between 10 and 17 years old in good health. CDR3s include the opening cysteine and the closing phenylalanine or tryptophan. The order of the fields is J gene, V gene, clone size, D gene, CDR3 DNA, CDR3 protein. The D gene is left open where the match is weak. Size is stated for part of the rows, as once, few or many counts, or as a class when the clone is expanded.

>TRBJ1-2|TRBV12-5|.|.
TGTGCTAGTGGCGACCGGGGACCGGGGGTTATGGGCTACACCTTC
CASGDRGPGVMGYTF
>TRBJ2-7|TRBV28|few|.
TGTGCCAGCAGTCCACAGACTGTCTACGAGCAGTACTTC
CASSPQTVYEQYF
>TRBJ2-7|TRBV7-9|few|.
TGTGCCAGCGAGCTTGGAGAGCAGTACTTC
CASELGEQYF
>TRBJ2-5|TRBV28|few|.
TGTGCCAGCAGTGCCCCGGATACAGGAGGAGAGACCCAGTACTTC
CASSAPDTGGETQYF
>TRBJ2-5|TRBV25-1|.|TRBD2
TGTGCCAGCAGTGAATTCCGACCCGGGACTAGCGGTGAGACCCAGTACTTC
CASSEFRPGTSGETQYF
>TRBJ2-1|TRBV4-1|.|TRBD2
TGCGCCAGCAGCCAAGAGGTAGGGTCTAGCGGGAACAATGAGCAGTTCTTC
CASSQEVGSSGNNEQFF
>TRBJ1-3|TRBV29-1|few|.
TGCAGCGCAAGTCCGAGTGGGCGGAACTCTGGAAACACCATATATTTT
CSASPSGRNSGNTIYF
>TRBJ2-5|TRBV7-9|.|TRBD1
TGTGCCAGCAGCTTAGGGGAAAGGGACAGGGGCCAAGAGACCCAGTACTTC
CASSLGERDRGQETQYF
>TRBJ2-7|TRBV24-1|few|.
TGTGCCACCAGGGAAGACGAGCAGTACTTC
CATREDEQYF
>TRBJ2-7|TRBV15|.|.
TGTGCCACCAGCAGCGGCCCCATTCTCGGTTTGGTGTACGAGCAGTACTTC
CATSSGPILGLVYEQYF
>TRBJ1-1|TRBV6-2/TRBV6-3|few|.
TGTGCCAGCAGTTACGGTCTGGAGGGGGACACTGAAGCTTTCTTT
CASSYGLEGDTEAFF
>TRBJ2-5|TRBV7-8|.|.
TGTGCCAGCAGCTTCTCTTCTAAGCGGATTGAGACCCAGTACTTC
CASSFSSKRIETQYF
>TRBJ1-2|TRBV29-1|.|.
TGCAGCGTTGAAAGGCCCAATGTGCATGGCTACACCTTC
CSVERPNVHGYTF
>TRBJ2-1|TRBV11-2|.|.
TGTGCCAGCAGCTTAGACCGTTTTGGGGGGAGAAGGGATGAGCAGTTCTTC
CASSLDRFGGRRDEQFF
>TRBJ2-7|TRBV4-1|.|.
TGCGCCAGCAGCCTACAGCCTGGGACGTCGATCATCTACGAGCAGTACTTC
CASSLQPGTSIIYEQYF
>TRBJ2-7|TRBV7-9|few|.
TGTGCCAGCAGCTTAGGGGGCGGGGCGAGCTCCTACGAGCAGTACTTC
CASSLGGGASSYEQYF
>TRBJ1-2|TRBV6-2/TRBV6-3|few|.
TGTGCCACCACCGACTGGGGTGAATCTAACTATGGCTACACCTTC
CATTDWGESNYGYTF
>TRBJ2-1|TRBV15|.|.
TGTGCCACCAGTAGATACCGGGACTTGAGCTCCTACAATGAGCAGTTCTTC
CATSRYRDLSSYNEQFF
>TRBJ1-1|TRBV29-1|.|TRBD1
TGCAGCGGCGACAGGGGGTCGAGCACTGAAGCTTTCTTT
CSGDRGSSTEAFF
>TRBJ2-7|TRBV7-9|.|.
TGTGCCAGCAGCTTAGGGTTAGCGGCGGCCTACGAGCAGTACTTC
CASSLGLAAAYEQYF
>TRBJ2-7|TRBV12-3/TRBV12-4|many|.
TGTGCCAGCAGTTTCGGTACGTCCTCCTACGAGCAGTACTTC
CASSFGTSSYEQYF
>TRBJ1-4|TRBV29-1|.|.
TGCAGCGTTAACCGAGGGGGAGCTAATGAAAAACTGTTTTTT
CSVNRGGANEKLFF
>TRBJ2-7|TRBV14|.|TRBD2
TGTGCCAGCAGCCAGGGACTAGCGATCTACGAGCAGTACTTC
CASSQGLAIYEQYF
>TRBJ1-6|TRBV12-5|.|.
TGTGCTAGTGGTTTGGCCATTAACGGGGCCCTCCACTTT
CASGLAINGALHF
>TRBJ1-4|TRBV7-2|few|.
TGTGCCAGCAGCTTAGCGGAACAGAGTTCTAATGAAAAACTGTTTTTT
CASSLAEQSSNEKLFF
>TRBJ2-2|TRBV5-4|once|TRBD2
TGTGCCAGCAGCCGACTAGCGGGAGGGGTCGGGGAGCCGTTTTTT
CASSRLAGGVGEPFF
>TRBJ2-3|TRBV15|.|.
TGTGCCACCAGCAGAGTGACAGATACGCAGTATTTT
CATSRVTDTQYF
>TRBJ1-3|TRBV25-1|few|.
TGTGCCAGCAGTTTTGGGTTCTCTGGAAACACCATATATTTT
CASSFGFSGNTIYF
>TRBJ2-7|TRBV28|few|.
TGTGCCAGCTGGGGCGGGGTGCAGTACTTC
CASWGGVQYF
>TRBJ1-2|TRBV29-1|few|.
TGCAGCGTTGAGCGAGGGGTCGGCTATGGCTACACCTTC
CSVERGVGYGYTF
>TRBJ2-3|TRBV5-1|.|TRBD2
TGCGCCAGCAGCGCCGGGACTAGCGCGGAGGGTACGCAGTATTTT
CASSAGTSAEGTQYF
>TRBJ2-3|TRBV6-1|.|.
TGTGCCAGCCACCTCTCCCGGGACATTCGCACAGATACGCAGTATTTT
CASHLSRDIRTDTQYF
>TRBJ1-1|TRBV5-6|many|.
TGTGCCAGCAGCCTGTGGGATACTGAAGCTTTCTTT
CASSLWDTEAFF
>TRBJ1-2|TRBV5-1|few|TRBD1
TGCGCCAGCAGCTTGTTGGAAGGGGGCCCCGCTAACTATGGCTACACCTTC
CASSLLEGGPANYGYTF
>TRBJ2-5|TRBV7-9|.|.
TGTGCCAGCAGCTTGGAGAGGACGGTTTACCAAGAGACCCAGTACTTC
CASSLERTVYQETQYF
>TRBJ2-5|TRBV5-1|few|.
TGCGCCAGCAGCTGGACGCTCAGAGGTGGACGGGAGACCCAGTACTTC
CASSWTLRGGRETQYF
>TRBJ1-6|TRBV7-3|few|TRBD1
TGTGCCAGCAGCTTAACTGGGGACAGGACATATAATTCACCCCTCCACTTT
CASSLTGDRTYNSPLHF
>TRBJ2-5|TRBV29-1|few|TRBD1
TGCAGCGTTGAGGGGGACAGGTCCTCTCAAGAGACCCAGTACTTC
CSVEGDRSSQETQYF
>TRBJ2-3|TRBV29-1|many|TRBD2
TGCAGCGCCGGCAGCGGGGGTGTCACAGATACGCAGTATTTT
CSAGSGGVTDTQYF
>TRBJ2-3|TRBV20-1|.|.
TGCAGTGCTAGAGACCCGGGCGGCGGTCGCACAGATACGCAGTATTTT
CSARDPGGGRTDTQYF
>TRBJ2-3|TRBV20-1|.|TRBD2
TGCAGTGCAAGACTAGCGGGAGTGAGAGATACGCAGTATTTT
CSARLAGVRDTQYF
>TRBJ2-7|TRBV15|few|TRBD1
TGTGCCACCAGTCCGAACCGACAGGGTTCCTACGAGCAGTACTTC
CATSPNRQGSYEQYF